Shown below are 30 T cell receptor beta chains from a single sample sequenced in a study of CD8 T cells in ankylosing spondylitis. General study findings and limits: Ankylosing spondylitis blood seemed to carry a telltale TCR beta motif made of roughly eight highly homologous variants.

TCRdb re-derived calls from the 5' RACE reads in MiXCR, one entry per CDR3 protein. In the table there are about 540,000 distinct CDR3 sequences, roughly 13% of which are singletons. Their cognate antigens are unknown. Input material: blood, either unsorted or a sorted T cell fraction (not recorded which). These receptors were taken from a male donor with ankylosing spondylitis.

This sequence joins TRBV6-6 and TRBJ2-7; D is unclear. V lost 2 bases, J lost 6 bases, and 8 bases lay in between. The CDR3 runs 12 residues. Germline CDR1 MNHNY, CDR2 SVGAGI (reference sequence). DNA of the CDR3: TGTGCCAGCAGTTACGGTCCGACCGAGCAGTACTTC. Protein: CASSYGPTEQYF.

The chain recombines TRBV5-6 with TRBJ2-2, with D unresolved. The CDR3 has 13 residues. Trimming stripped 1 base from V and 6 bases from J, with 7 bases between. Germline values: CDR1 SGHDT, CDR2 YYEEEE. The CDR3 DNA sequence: TGTGCCAGCAGCTTGATAAGAGCCGGGGAGCTGTTTTTT. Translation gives CASSLIRAGELFF.

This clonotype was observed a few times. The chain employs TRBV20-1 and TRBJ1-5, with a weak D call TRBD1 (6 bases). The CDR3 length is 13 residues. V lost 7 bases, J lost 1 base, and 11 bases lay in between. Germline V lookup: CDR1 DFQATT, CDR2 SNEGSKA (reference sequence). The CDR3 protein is CSGAGGSNQPQHF. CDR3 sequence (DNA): TGCAGTGGTGCTGGGGGCAGCAATCAGCCCCAGCATTTT.

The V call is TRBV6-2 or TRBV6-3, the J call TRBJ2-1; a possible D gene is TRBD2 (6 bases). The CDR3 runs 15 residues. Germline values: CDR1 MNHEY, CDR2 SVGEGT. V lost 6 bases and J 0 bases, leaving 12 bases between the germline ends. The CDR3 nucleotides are TGTGCCAGCAGGGTTAGCGGACCCTCCTACAATGAGCAGTTCTTC. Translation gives CASRVSGPSYNEQFF.

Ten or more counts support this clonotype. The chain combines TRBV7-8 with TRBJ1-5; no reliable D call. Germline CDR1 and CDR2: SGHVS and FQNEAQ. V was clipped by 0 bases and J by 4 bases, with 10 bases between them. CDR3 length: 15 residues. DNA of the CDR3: TGTGCCAGCAGCTTAGCGCGGGTGGGGAATCAGCCCCAGCATTTT. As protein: CASSLARVGNQPQHF. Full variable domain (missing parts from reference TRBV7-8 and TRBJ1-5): GAGVSQSPRYKVAKRGQDVALRCDPISGHVSLFWYQQALGQGPEFLTYFQNEAQLDKSGLPSDRFFAERPEGSVSTLKIQRTQQEDSAVYLCASSLARVGNQPQHFGDGTRLSIL.

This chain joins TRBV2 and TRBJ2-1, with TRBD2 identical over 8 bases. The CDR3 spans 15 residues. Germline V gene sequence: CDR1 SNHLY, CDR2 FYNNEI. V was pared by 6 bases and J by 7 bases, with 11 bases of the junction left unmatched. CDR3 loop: CASSLYGVAGNEQFF. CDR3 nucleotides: TGTGCCAGCAGCCTGTACGGTGTAGCGGGGAATGAGCAGTTCTTC.

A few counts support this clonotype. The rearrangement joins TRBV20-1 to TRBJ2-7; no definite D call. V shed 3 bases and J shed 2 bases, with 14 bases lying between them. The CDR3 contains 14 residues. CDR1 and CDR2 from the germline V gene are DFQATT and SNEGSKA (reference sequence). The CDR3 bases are TGCAGTGCTAGTGGCACGAAAGACCCCTACGAGCAGTACTTC. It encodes CSASGTKDPYEQYF.

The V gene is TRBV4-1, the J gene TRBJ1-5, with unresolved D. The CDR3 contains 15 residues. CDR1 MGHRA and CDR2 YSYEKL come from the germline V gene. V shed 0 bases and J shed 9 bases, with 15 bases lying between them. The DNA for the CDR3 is TGCGCCAGCAGCCAAGAAACCACGGTGGGTTCGCCCCAGCATTTT. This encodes CASSQETTVGSPQHF.

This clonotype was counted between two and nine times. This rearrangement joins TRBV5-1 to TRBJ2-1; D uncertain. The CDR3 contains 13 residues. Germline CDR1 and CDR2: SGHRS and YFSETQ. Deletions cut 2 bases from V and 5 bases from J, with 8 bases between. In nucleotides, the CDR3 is TGCGCCAGCAGCTTAGGTAGACACAATGAGCAGTTCTTC. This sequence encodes CASSLGRHNEQFF.

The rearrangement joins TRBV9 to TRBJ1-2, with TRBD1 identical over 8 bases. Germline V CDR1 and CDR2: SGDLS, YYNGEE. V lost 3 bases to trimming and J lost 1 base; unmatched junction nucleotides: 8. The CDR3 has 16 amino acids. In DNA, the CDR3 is TGTGCCAGCAGCGGGGGGGGGACAGGTCTTAACTATGGCTACACCTTC. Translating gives CASSGGGTGLNYGYTF. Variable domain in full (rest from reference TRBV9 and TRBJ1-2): DSGVTQTPKHLITATGQRVTLRCSPRSGDLSVYWYQQSLDQGLQFLIQYYNGEERAKGNILERFSAQQFPDLHSELNLSSLELGDSALYFCASSGGGTGLNYGYTFGSGTRLTVV.

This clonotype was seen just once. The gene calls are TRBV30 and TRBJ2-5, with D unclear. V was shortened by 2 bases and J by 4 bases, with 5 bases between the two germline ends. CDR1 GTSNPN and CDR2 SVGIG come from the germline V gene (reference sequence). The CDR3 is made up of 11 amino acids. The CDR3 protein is CAWSMLETQYF. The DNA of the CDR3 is TGTGCCTGGAGTATGTTAGAGACCCAGTACTTC. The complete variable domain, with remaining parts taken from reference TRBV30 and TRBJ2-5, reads SQTIHQWPATLVQPVGSPLSLECTVEGTSNPNLYWYRQAAGRGLQLLFYSVGIGQISSEVPQNLSASRPQDRQFILSSKKLLLSDSGFYLCAWSMLETQYFGPGTRLLVL.

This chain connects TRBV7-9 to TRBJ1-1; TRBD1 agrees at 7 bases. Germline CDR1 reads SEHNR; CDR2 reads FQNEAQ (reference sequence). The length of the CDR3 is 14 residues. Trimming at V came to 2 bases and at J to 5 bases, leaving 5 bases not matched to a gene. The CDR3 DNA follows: TGTGCCAGCAGCTTATACCAGGGGGAAACTGAAGCTTTCTTT. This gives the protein CASSLYQGETEAFF.

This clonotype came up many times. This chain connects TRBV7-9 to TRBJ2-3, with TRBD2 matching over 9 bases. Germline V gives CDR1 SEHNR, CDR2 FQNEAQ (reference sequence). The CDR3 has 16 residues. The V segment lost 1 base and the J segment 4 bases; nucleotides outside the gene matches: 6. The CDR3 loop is CASSLVSSGKADTQYF. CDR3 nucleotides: TGTGCCAGCAGCTTAGTGTCTAGCGGGAAGGCAGATACGCAGTATTTT. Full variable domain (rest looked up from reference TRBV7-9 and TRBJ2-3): DTGVSQNPRHKITKRGQNVTFRCDPISEHNRLYWYRQTLGQGPEFLTYFQNEAQLEKSRLLSDRFSAERPKGSFSTLEIQRTEQGDSAMYLCASSLVSSGKADTQYFGPGTRLTVL.

CDR3 nucleotides: TGTGCCAGCTCAGCACAGGGCGACGAGCAGTACGTC. Its protein is CASSAQGDEQYV. The gene calls are TRBV18 and TRBJ2-7; possible D gene TRBD1, 6 bases. The germline V gene has CDR1 KGHSH and CDR2 LQKENI. The CDR3 sequence is 12 residues long. Trimming took off 5 bases at V and 5 bases at J, with 10 bases between the two ends.

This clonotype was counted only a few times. Here the CDR3 DNA reads TGTGCCAGCAGCTTGGGTAGCGGGAGGGAAGAGACCCAGTACTTC. Protein product: CASSLGSGREETQYF. The chain joins TRBV5-6 to TRBJ2-5; 11 bases map to TRBD2. The CDR3 has 15 amino acids. The V and J ends lost 0 bases and 3 bases, in that order; junction bases with no gene match: 1. The germline CDR1 and CDR2 sequences are SGHDT and YYEEEE.

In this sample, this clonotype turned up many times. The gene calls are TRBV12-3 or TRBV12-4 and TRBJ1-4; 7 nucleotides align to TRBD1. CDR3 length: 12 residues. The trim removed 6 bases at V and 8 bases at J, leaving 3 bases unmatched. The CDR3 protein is CASRRGGEKLFF. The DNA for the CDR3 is TGTGCCAGCAGGAGAGGGGGCGAAAAACTGTTTTTT.

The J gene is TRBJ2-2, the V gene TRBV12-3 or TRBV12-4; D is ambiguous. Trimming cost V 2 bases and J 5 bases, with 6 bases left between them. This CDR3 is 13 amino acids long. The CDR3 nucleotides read TGTGCCAGCAGTTTAAGGCAGACCGGGGAGCTGTTTTTT. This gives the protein CASSLRQTGELFF.

CDR3 DNA sequence: TGTGCCAGCAGCCTAGAGACCAGGATACAAGAGACCCAGTACTTC. This gives the protein CASSLETRIQETQYF. The chain joins TRBV3-1 to TRBJ2-5; D gene unclear. V shed 4 bases and J shed 2 bases, with 14 bases lying between them. The V gene's germline CDR1 is LGHDT and CDR2 YNNKEL (reference sequence). The CDR3 has 15 residues.

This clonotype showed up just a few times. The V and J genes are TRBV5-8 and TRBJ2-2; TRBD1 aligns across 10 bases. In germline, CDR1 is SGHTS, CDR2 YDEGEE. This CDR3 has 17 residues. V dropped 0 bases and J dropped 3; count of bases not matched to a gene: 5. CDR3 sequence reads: CASSLVFGTGDTGELFF. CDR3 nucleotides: TGTGCCAGCAGCTTGGTTTTTGGGACAGGGGACACCGGGGAGCTGTTTTTT.

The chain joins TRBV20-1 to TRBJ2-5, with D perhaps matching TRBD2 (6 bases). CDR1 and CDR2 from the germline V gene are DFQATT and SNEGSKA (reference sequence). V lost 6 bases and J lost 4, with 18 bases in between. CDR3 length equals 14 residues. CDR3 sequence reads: CSAILLAVIETQYF. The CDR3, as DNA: TGCAGTGCCATCCTACTAGCCGTAATAGAGACCCAGTACTTC.

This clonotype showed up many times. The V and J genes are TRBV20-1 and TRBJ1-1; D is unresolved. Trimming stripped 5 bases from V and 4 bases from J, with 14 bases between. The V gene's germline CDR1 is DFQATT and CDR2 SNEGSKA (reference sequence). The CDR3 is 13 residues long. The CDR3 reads CSADRIVGTEAFF. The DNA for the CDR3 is TGCAGTGCTGATCGAATCGTCGGCACTGAAGCTTTCTTT.

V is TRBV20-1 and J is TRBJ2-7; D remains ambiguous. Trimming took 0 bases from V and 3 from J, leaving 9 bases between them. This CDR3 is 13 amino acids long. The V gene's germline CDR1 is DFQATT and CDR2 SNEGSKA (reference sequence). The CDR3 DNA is TGCAGTGCTAGAGATCGTGGGAACTACGAGCAGTACGTC. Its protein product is CSARDRGNYEQYV.

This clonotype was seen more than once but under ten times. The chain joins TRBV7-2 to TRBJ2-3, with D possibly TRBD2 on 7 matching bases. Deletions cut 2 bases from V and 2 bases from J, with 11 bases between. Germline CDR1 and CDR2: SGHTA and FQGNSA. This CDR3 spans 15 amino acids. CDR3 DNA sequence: TGTGCCAGCAGCTTACGGGGGGCCAACACAGATACGCAGTATTTT. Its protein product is CASSLRGANTDTQYF.

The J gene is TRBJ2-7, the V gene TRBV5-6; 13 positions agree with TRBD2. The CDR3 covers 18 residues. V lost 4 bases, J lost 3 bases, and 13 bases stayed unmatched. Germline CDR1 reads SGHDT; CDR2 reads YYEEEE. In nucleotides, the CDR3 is TGTGCCAGCAGCCCAGGGACTAGCGGGATCGAGGTAATCTACGAGCAGTACGTC. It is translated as CASSPGTSGIEVIYEQYV.

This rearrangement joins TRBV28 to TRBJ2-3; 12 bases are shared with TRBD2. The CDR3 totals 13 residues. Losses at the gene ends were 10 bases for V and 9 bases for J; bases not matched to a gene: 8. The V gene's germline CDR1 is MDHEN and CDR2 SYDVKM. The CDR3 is CATRLAGARTQYF. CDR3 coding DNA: TGTGCCACCCGACTAGCGGGAGCTCGAACGCAGTATTTT.

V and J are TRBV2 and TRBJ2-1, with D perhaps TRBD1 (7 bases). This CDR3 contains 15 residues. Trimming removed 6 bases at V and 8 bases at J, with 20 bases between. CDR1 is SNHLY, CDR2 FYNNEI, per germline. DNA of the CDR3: TGTGCCAGCAGCAGGGACAGACTAGTGGACGATGAGCAGTTCTTC. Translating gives CASSRDRLVDDEQFF. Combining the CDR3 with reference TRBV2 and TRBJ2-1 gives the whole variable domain EPEVTQTPSHQVTQMGQEVILRCVPISNHLYFYWYRQILGQKVEFLVSFYNNEISEKSEIFDDQFSVERPDGSNFTLKIRSTKLEDSAMYFCASSRDRLVDDEQFFGPGTRLTVL.

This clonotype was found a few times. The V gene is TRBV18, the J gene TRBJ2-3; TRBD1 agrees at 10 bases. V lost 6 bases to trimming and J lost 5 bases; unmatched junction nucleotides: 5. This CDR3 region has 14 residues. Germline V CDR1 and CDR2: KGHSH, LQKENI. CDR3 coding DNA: TGTGCCAGCTCGCGGGACAGGGGACAAGATACGCAGTATTTT. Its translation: CASSRDRGQDTQYF. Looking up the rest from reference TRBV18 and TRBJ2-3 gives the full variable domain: NAGVMQNPRHLVRRRGQEARLRCSPMKGHSHVYWYRQLPEEGLKFMVYLQKENIIDESGMPKERFSAEFPKEGPSILRIQQVVRGDSAAYFCASSRDRGQDTQYFGPGTRLTVL.

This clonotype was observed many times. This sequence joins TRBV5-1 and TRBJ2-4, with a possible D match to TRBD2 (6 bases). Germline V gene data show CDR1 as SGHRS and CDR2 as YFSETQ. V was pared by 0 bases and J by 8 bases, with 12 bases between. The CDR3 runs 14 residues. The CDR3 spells CASSLETSPDIQYF. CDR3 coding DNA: TGCGCCAGCAGCTTGGAGACTAGTCCAGACATTCAGTACTTC.

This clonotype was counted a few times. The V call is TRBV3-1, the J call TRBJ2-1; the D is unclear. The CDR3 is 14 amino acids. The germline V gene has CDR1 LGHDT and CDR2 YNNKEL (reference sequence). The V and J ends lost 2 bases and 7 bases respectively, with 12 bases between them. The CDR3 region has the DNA TGTGCCAGCAGCCAAACGCTCCCCGGGAATGAGCAGTTCTTC. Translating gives CASSQTLPGNEQFF.

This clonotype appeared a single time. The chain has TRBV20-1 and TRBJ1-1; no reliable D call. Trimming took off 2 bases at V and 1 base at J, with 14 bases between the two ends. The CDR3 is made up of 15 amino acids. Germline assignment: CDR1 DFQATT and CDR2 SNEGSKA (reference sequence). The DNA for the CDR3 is TGCAGTGCTAGACCGAAGGGCCAAAGGAACACTGAAGCTTTCTTT. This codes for CSARPKGQRNTEAFF.